The T cell receptor beta chain under discussion was sequenced for a study of shared T cell receptors in the human thymus. This CDR3 region has 18 residues. Germline CDR1 reads SSHAT; CDR2 reads FNYEAQ (reference sequence). TCRdb's table, derived via immunoSEQ multiplex PCR, lists solely in-frame clones and lacks some. The sample has some 700,000 clones; approximately 85% are singletons. Comment on this clone: The junction departs from the called germline gene at one end, perhaps through a read error.

These records were also assigned to another study, of human thymus T cells. That paper states: Thymus tissue for the work was resected from patients undergoing corrective heart surgery. Thymic repertoires of unrelated individuals were reported in related research to overlap highly.

V is TRBV7-7 and J is TRBJ1-4, with 12 nucleotides matching TRBD1. Sequencing was carried out using thymocytes. The sequence was obtained from a girl in the first two years of life with a congenital heart defect. The CDR3 DNA follows: TGTGCTAGCAGCTTGGGGACAGGGGGCCGCGCAACTAATGAAAAACTGTTTTTT. This gives the protein CASSLGTGGRATNEKLFF.